The clone carrying this T cell receptor beta chain has just one count. The target antigen is unknown. The sample comes from a study of response to subunit inactivated influenza vaccine. Regarding the study as a whole: Authors suggested few new T cells are recruited by each seasonal influenza vaccination.

Germline V gene sequence: CDR1 SGHVS, CDR2 FQNEAQ. The CDR3 has 13 residues. V was cut by 8 bases and J by 8 bases, with 15 bases left in between. TCRdb re-called the RT-PCR reads with MiXCR, one entry per CDR3 protein. The table lists a few hundred thousand distinct CDR3 sequences, about 15% of them singletons, with around 10% in the top ten. Sequencing was performed on PBMCs from blood, taken about 11 days after vaccination. The chain employs TRBV7-8 and TRBJ2-2, with D hard to call. The sequence was collected from a man aged 50 to 60 who received an inactivated influenza vaccine. Here the CDR3 reads CASGYLTRGELFF. DNA of the CDR3: TGTGCCAGCGGTTACCTGACCCGGGGGGAGCTGTTTTTT.